The rows below give T cell receptor beta chains drawn from one sample of a study of T cell responses to AZD1222 COVID-19 vaccine. Sequenced by immunoSEQ multiplex PCR; TCRdb stores in-frame clones only, minus some. This sample has 70,000 to 100,000 clones, with approximately 85% found just once. Material: peripheral blood, obtained 28 days after the second AZD1222 dose. The receptors come from an adult who received the AZD1222 COVID-19 vaccine. The CDR3 runs from the conserved cysteine through the conserved F or W. The D gene is left open where the match is weak. Clone size is given for some rows only: seen once, a few or many times, or a class if the clone is expanded.

CASSESRATEAFF | TGCGCCAGCAGTGAGTCGAGGGCAACTGAAGCTTTCTTT | TRBJ1-1 | 13 | TRBV10-1 | - | -
CASRGVRQVRTQYF | TGTGCCAGCAGGGGGGTCCGACAGGTCCGGACCCAGTACTTC | TRBJ2-5 | 14 | TRBV2 | - | -
CATSRTGATGELFF | TGTGCCACCAGTAGGACAGGGGCCACCGGGGAGCTGTTTTTT | TRBJ2-2 | 14 | TRBV24-1 | - | TRBD1
CASSPREGSYGYTF | TGTGCCAGCTCCCCAAGGGAAGGTAGTTATGGCTACACCTTC | TRBJ1-2 | 14 | TRBV18 | - | -
CASSLVAAMNTEAFF | TGTGCCAGCAGCTTAGTGGCCGCTATGAACACTGAAGCTTTCTTT | TRBJ1-1 | 15 | TRBV7-9 | - | -
CASSSRGEGEAFF | TGTGCCAGCAGTTCTCGGGGGGAGGGGGAAGCTTTCTTT | TRBJ1-1 | 13 | TRBV6-9 | - | -
CASSRARFPSDMRDTQYF | TGTGCCAGCAGTAGGGCCCGATTTCCTAGCGATATGAGAGATACGCAGTATTTT | TRBJ2-3 | 18 | TRBV6-2/TRBV6-3 | - | -
CASSPPGTGQNEQYF | TGTGCCAGCAGTCCCCCCGGGACAGGGCAGAACGAGCAGTACTTC | TRBJ2-7 | 15 | TRBV6-6 | - | TRBD1
CASSLRTPDNSPLHF | TGTGCCAGCAGTTTAAGGACACCGGATAATTCACCCCTCCACTTT | TRBJ1-6 | 15 | TRBV28 | - | -
CASSLPGQGGYGYTF | TGTGCCAGCAGCCTTCCGGGACAGGGGGGCTATGGCTACACCTTC | TRBJ1-2 | 15 | TRBV5-4 | - | TRBD1
CAWRGDRGPLMNTEAFF | TGTGCCTGGAGGGGTGACAGGGGCCCTCTAATGAACACTGAAGCTTTCTTT | TRBJ1-1 | 17 | TRBV30 | - | TRBD1
CASSLYGQGDGYTF | TGTGCCAGCAGTTTATATGGACAGGGCGATGGCTACACCTTC | TRBJ1-2 | 14 | TRBV28 | few | TRBD1
CASSQEGMDTQYF | TGCGCCAGCAGCCAAGAAGGGATGGATACGCAGTATTTT | TRBJ2-3 | 13 | TRBV4-1 | - | -
CASSASPGGINEQFF | TGTGCCAGCAGCGCAAGCCCCGGCGGAATCAATGAGCAGTTCTTC | TRBJ2-1 | 15 | TRBV7-3 | - | -
CAWTGQAQEKLFF | TGTGCCTGGACGGGGCAGGCCCAAGAAAAACTGTTTTTT | TRBJ1-4 | 13 | TRBV30 | once | -
CASSLGTGDEKLFF | TGCGCCAGCAGCTTGGGGACAGGGGATGAAAAACTGTTTTTT | TRBJ1-4 | 14 | TRBV5-1 | - | TRBD1
CASSPSRGRNSPLHF | TGTGCCAGCAGCCCCTCTCGGGGGCGTAATTCACCCCTCCACTTT | TRBJ1-6 | 15 | TRBV28 | - | -
CASSVTGARGGQETQYF | TGTGCCAGCAGCGTAACGGGGGCGCGGGGAGGTCAAGAGACCCAGTACTTC | TRBJ2-5 | 17 | TRBV9 | - | -
CASRQNSGGAINEQFF | TGTGCCAGCAGACAAAATAGCGGGGGGGCGATCAATGAGCAGTTCTTC | TRBJ2-1 | 16 | TRBV11-2 | few | TRBD2
CASSRTYPNQPQHF | TGTGCCAGCAGCCGGACATATCCGAATCAGCCCCAGCATTTT | TRBJ1-5 | 14 | TRBV7-2 | - | -
CASRKGAGEGYGYTF | TGTGCCAGCAGAAAGGGGGCAGGCGAGGGGTATGGCTACACCTTC | TRBJ1-2 | 15 | TRBV28 | - | TRBD1
CASSIRTGMNTEAFF | TGCGCCAGCAGCATACGGACAGGGATGAACACTGAAGCTTTCTTT | TRBJ1-1 | 15 | TRBV5-1 | once | TRBD1
CASSYTSGSTDTQYF | TGTGCCAGCAGCTATACTAGCGGATCAACAGATACGCAGTATTTT | TRBJ2-3 | 15 | TRBV7-8 | - | TRBD2
CASSGPGTGGSEQYF | TGTGCCAGCAGCGGCCCCGGGACAGGGGGCAGCGAGCAGTACTTC | TRBJ2-7 | 15 | TRBV28 | - | TRBD1
CASSLALMGSPLHF | TGTGCCAGCAGCTTAGCCCTAATGGGTTCACCCCTCCACTTT | TRBJ1-6 | 14 | TRBV7-9 | few | -
CAPGARGNTGELFF | TGTGCCCCCGGGGCGAGGGGAAACACCGGGGAGCTGTTTTTT | TRBJ2-2 | 14 | TRBV7-2 | - | -
CASSFSAGDPTDTQYF | TGTGCCAGTAGTTTCTCAGCGGGAGATCCCACAGATACGCAGTATTTT | TRBJ2-3 | 16 | TRBV19 | - | TRBD2
CASSQPAAGAYEQYF | TGTGCCAGCAGTCAACCAGCGGCAGGGGCCTACGAGCAGTACTTC | TRBJ2-7 | 15 | TRBV28 | once | -
CASSPYQGRRSGNTIYF | TGTGCCAGCTCACCTTACCAGGGGCGCCGGTCTGGAAACACCATATATTTT | TRBJ1-3 | 17 | TRBV18 | - | -
CASSPSGGETQYF | TGTGCCAGCAGTCCTAGCGGGGGGGAGACCCAGTACTTC | TRBJ2-5 | 13 | TRBV7-3 | few | TRBD2
CASSSFAALSYNEQFF | TGTGCCAGCAGCTCCTTCGCGGCTCTATCCTACAATGAGCAGTTCTTC | TRBJ2-1 | 16 | TRBV5-6 | - | -
CATSRDYNDRSSYEQYF | TGTGCCACCAGCAGAGATTATAACGACAGGAGCTCCTACGAGCAGTACTTC | TRBJ2-7 | 17 | TRBV15 | - | -
CASSGTSESPLHF | TGTGCCAGCAGCGGGACATCTGAATCACCCCTCCACTTT | TRBJ1-6 | 13 | TRBV7-9 | - | -
CASSLSFEGNVPYGYTF | TGTGCCAGCAGTTTATCGTTCGAAGGGAATGTACCCTATGGCTACACCTTC | TRBJ1-2 | 17 | TRBV27 | - | -
CASSQSGGYQETQYF | TGTGCCAGCAGCCAGAGCGGGGGGTACCAAGAGACCCAGTACTTC | TRBJ2-5 | 15 | TRBV6-5 | - | TRBD2
CASSQGGYSNQPQHF | TGTGCCAGCAGCCAAGGAGGGTATAGCAATCAGCCCCAGCATTTT | TRBJ1-5 | 15 | TRBV14 | - | -
CARRLHLGLGPGNTIYF | TGTGCCAGAAGGCTCCACTTGGGTTTGGGCCCTGGAAACACCATATATTTT | TRBJ1-3 | 17 | TRBV19 | once | -
CASSQWGPPESTEAFF | TGTGCCAGCAGCCAATGGGGCCCCCCTGAGAGCACTGAAGCTTTCTTT | TRBJ1-1 | 16 | TRBV3-1/TRBV3-2 | - | -
CASRPTGGYNEQFF | TGTGCCAGCAGGCCGACAGGGGGCTACAATGAGCAGTTCTTC | TRBJ2-1 | 14 | TRBV5-6 | - | TRBD1
CASSPPWGQETQYF | TGTGCCAGCAGTCCCCCCTGGGGCCAAGAGACCCAGTACTTC | TRBJ2-5 | 14 | TRBV28 | - | -
CAWSHTTGTPYGYTF | TGTGCCTGGAGTCATACTACCGGGACACCCTATGGCTACACCTTC | TRBJ1-2 | 15 | TRBV30 | medium-sized | -
CASTQAFSYNEQFF | TGTGCCAGCACCCAGGCTTTCTCCTACAATGAGCAGTTCTTC | TRBJ2-1 | 14 | TRBV11-2 | - | -
CATSLFGGADGELFF | TGTGCCACCAGCCTATTCGGGGGGGCTGACGGGGAGCTGTTTTTT | TRBJ2-2 | 15 | TRBV15 | few | TRBD2
CASSLGAQVYGYTF | TGTGCCAGCAGCTTGGGTGCTCAGGTCTATGGCTACACCTTC | TRBJ1-2 | 14 | TRBV5-8 | - | -
CASSYGSGNIVAGELFF | TGTGCCAGCAGTTACGGGAGCGGGAACATAGTCGCCGGGGAGCTGTTTTTT | TRBJ2-2 | 17 | TRBV6-2/TRBV6-3 | - | TRBD2
CASSQALAGGPETQYF | TGCGCCAGCAGCCAAGCTCTAGCGGGGGGGCCAGAGACCCAGTACTTC | TRBJ2-5 | 16 | TRBV4-1 | once | TRBD2
CASSLVRFHQPQHF | TGTGCCAGCAGCTTAGTGCGGTTCCATCAGCCCCAGCATTTT | TRBJ1-5 | 14 | TRBV11-3 | - | -
CASRRAGTDEKLFF | TGTGCCAGCAGGCGCGCCGGGACCGATGAAAAACTGTTTTTT | TRBJ1-4 | 14 | TRBV28 | - | -